This record concerns one TCR beta chain sequence. Its antigen is not known. A multiplex PCR was run with 60 Vbeta primers and 13 Jbeta primers. Some clones are missing from TCRdb's copy, which holds only in-frame ones; the method was immunoSEQ multiplex PCR. The profile covers over 150,000 clones, with roughly 70% appearing a single time and 2.9% taken by the ten largest. At collection, donors were nominally healthy, but unrecorded immune exposures were probable. The data belong to a study of cytomegalovirus exposure and HLA in healthy donors. General observations from the study: For TCR beta chains, V- and J-gene trimming was later linked to a missense DCLRE1C variant. Per published accounts, TCR beta sequences correctly predicted the HLA-A and HLA-B alleles of most subjects.

With V trimmed by 6 bases and J by 2 bases, 3 bases remained unmatched. The CDR3 totals 13 residues. CDR1 and CDR2 from the germline V gene are SNHLY and FYNNEI. The source material was PBMCs. The V call is TRBV2, the J call TRBJ2-7; 8 bases map to TRBD1. The origin of this receptor is a male donor in good health and CMV-seronegative. CDR3: CASRRQGTYEQYF. CDR3 sequence (DNA): TGTGCCAGCAGGAGACAGGGGACCTACGAGCAGTACTTC.